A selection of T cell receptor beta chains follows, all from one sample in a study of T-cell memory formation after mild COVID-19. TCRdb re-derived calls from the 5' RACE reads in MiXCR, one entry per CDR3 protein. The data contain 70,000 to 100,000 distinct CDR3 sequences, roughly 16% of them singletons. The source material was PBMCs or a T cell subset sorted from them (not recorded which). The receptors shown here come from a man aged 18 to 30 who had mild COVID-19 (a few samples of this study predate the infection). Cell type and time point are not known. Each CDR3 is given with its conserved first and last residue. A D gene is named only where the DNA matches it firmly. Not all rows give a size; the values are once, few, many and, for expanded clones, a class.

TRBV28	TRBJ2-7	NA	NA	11	TGTGCCAGCACCAGGGGTCGCGAGCAGTACTTC	CASTRGREQYF
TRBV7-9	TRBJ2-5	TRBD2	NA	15	TGTGCCAGCAGCACAGCGGGAGGAAGGCCAGAGACCCAGTACTTC	CASSTAGGRPETQYF
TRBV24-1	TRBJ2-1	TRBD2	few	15	TGTGCCACCAGTGATGGGGCTAGCGGGGGGAATGAGCAGTTCTTC	CATSDGASGGNEQFF
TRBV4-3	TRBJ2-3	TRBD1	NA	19	TGCGCCAGCAGCCAAGATCCACCTGTCTGGGGACAGGGCTTAGATACGCAGTATTTT	CASSQDPPVWGQGLDTQYF
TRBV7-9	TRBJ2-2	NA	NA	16	TGTGCCAGCAGTTCCCCCTCAGGGCCGAACACCGGGGAGCTGTTTTTT	CASSSPSGPNTGELFF
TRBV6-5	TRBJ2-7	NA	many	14	TGTGCCAGCAGTTTACAGGGTTACGGCTACGAGCAGTACTTC	CASSLQGYGYEQYF
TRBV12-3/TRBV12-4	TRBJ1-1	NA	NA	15	TGTGCCAGCAGTTTCTTCCCCGGGGGGTGGGATCGAGCTTTCTTT	CASSFFPGGWDRAFF
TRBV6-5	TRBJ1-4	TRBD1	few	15	TGTGCCAGCAGTTCCGGGACAGGCAAAAATGAAAAACTGTTTTTT	CASSSGTGKNEKLFF
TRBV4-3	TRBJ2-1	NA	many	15	TGCGCCAGCAGCCAAGGCACGAGCTCCTACAATGAGCAGTTCTTC	CASSQGTSSYNEQFF
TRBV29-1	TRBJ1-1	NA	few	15	TGCAGCGTTGGTAGGGAGGACAGCTTGAACACTGAAGCTTTCTTT	CSVGREDSLNTEAFF
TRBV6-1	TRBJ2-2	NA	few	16	TGTGCCAGCAGTGAAGGAGGCTACGCGAACACCGGGGAGCTGTTTTTT	CASSEGGYANTGELFF
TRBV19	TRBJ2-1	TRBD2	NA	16	TGTGCCAGTAGCTTGTGGGAGGGGATGGTTGAAAATGAGCAGTTCTTC	CASSLWEGMVENEQFF
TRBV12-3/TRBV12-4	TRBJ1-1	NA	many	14	TGTGCCAGCAGTTCCTCGGACACCAACACTGAAGCTTTCTTT	CASSSSDTNTEAFF
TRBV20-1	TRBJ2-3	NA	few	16	TGCAGTGCTAGAGGCAAGGGACCGATTAGCACAGATACGCAGTATTTT	CSARGKGPISTDTQYF
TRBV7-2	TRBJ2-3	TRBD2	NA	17	TGTGCCAGCAGCTTAGTAATTAGCGGGGGGGCCGGAGATACGCAGTATTTT	CASSLVISGGAGDTQYF
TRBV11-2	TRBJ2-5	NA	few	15	TGTGCCAGCAGTTACGGGGACGACAATCAAGAGACCCAGTACTTC	CASSYGDDNQETQYF
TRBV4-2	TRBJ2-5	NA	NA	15	TGTGCCAGCAGCCCTACGGCTGGCACCGGAGAGACCCAGTACTTC	CASSPTAGTGETQYF
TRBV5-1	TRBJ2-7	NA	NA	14	TGCGCCAGCAGCGCGGCCGTCGGGGTTGGGGAGCAGTACTTC	CASSAAVGVGEQYF
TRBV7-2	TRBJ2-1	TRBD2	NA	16	TGTGCCAGCAGCACTAATAGCGGGGACAACTACAATGAGCAGTTCTTC	CASSTNSGDNYNEQFF
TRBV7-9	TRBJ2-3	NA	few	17	TGTGCCAGCAGCTCCGATCTGACAGTATATGGTGCAGATACGCAGTATTTT	CASSSDLTVYGADTQYF
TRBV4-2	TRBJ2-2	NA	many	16	TGTGCCAGCAGCCCTAAGGGGGGGGCCCTCACCGGGGAGCTGTTTTTT	CASSPKGGALTGELFF
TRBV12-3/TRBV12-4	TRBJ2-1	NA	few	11	TGTGCCAGCAGTGACTACAATGAGCAGTTCTTC	CASSDYNEQFF
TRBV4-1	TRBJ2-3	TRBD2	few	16	TGCGCCAGCAGCCACCCGGGACTAGCGGGCCAGTGGACGCAGTATTTT	CASSHPGLAGQWTQYF